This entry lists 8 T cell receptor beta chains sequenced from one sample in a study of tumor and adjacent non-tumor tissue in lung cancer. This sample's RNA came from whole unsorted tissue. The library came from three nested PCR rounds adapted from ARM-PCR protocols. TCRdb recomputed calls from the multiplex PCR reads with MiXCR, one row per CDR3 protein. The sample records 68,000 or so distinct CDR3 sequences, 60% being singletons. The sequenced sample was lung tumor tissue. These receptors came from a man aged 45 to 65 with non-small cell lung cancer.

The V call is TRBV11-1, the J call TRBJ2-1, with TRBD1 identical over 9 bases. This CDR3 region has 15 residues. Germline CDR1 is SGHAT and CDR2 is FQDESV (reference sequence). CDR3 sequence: CTSSAGGTGTNEQFF. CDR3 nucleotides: TGTACGAGCAGCGCAGGGGGGACAGGGACTAATGAGCAGTTCTTC.

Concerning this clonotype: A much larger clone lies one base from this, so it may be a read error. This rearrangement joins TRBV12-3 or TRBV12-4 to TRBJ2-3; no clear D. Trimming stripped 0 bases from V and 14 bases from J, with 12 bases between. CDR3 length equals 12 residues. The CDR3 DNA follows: TGTGCCAGCAGTTTAGCTGAGCGAAAGATGTATTTT. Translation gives CASSLAERKMYF.

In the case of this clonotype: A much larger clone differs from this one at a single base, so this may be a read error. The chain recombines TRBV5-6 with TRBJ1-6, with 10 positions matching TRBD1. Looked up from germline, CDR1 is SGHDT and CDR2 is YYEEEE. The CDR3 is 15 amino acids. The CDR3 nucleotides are TGTACCAGCAGCTCCCGGGACAGGGGTAATTCACCCCTCCACTTT. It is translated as CTSSSRDRGNSPLHF.

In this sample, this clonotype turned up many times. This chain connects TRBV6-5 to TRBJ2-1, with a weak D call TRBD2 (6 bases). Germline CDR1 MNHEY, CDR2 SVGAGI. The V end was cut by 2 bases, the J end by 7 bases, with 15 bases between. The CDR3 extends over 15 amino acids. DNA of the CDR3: TGTGCCAGCAGTTACCAAAGGGGAAGCGGGAATGAGCAGTTCTTC. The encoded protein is CASSYQRGSGNEQFF.

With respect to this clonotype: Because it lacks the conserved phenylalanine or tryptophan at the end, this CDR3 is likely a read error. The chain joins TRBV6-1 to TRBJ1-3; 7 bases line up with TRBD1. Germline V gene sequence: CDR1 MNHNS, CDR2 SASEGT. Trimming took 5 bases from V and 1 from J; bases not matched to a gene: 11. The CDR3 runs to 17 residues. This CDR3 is CASSLMVGGSSGNTIYL. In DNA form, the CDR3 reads TGTGCCAGCAGTCTTATGGTAGGGGGCTCATCTGGAAACACCATATATCTT.

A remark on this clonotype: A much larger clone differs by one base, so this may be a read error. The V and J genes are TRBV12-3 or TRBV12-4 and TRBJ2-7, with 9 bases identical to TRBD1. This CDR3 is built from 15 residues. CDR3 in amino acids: CVSSSPGQGSDEQYF. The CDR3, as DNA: TGTGTCAGCAGTTCACCGGGACAGGGTTCGGACGAGCAGTACTTC.

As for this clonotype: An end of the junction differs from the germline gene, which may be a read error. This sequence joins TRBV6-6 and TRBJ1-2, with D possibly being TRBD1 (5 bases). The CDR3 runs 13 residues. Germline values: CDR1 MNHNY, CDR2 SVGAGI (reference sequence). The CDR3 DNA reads TGTGCTAGCAGGGACGGGTCCGGCTATGACTACACCTTC. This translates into CASRDGSGYDYTF.

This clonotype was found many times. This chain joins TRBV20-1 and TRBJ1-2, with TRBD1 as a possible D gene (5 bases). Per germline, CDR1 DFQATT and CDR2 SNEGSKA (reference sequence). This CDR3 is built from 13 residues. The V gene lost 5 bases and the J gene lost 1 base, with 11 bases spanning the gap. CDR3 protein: CSAVDRSNYGYTF. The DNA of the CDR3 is TGCAGTGCTGTAGACAGAAGTAACTATGGCTACACCTTC.